These T cell receptor beta chains were read from a single sample in a study of pediatric ulcerative colitis. Clones were read by immunoSEQ multiplex PCR, and TCRdb kept only the in-frame ones, dropping some. The sample lists approximately 40,000 clones; roughly 72% were seen once. Sample: gut tissue. These TCRs come from a boy aged 5-17 years with moderate ulcerative colitis. Each CDR3 is given with its conserved first and last residue. The D gene is left open where the match is weak. Where a row states a size, it is once, few, many or the class of an expanded clone; other rows omit it.

j_gene | abundance | d_gene | v_gene | CDR3aa | CDR3nt
TRBJ2-5 | - | TRBD2 | TRBV28 | CASRSPATSGWGETQYF | TGTGCCAGCAGGTCCCCCGCGACTAGCGGGTGGGGGGAGACCCAGTACTTC
TRBJ2-1 | - | TRBD2 | TRBV5-4 | CASSRTSGRDEQFF | TGTGCCAGCAGCCGGACTAGCGGGAGGGATGAGCAGTTCTTC
TRBJ2-4 | - | TRBD2 | TRBV4-1 | CASSPGTSGAIQYF | TGCGCCAGCAGCCCCGGGACTAGCGGTGCCATTCAGTACTTC
TRBJ2-5 | once | - | TRBV5-1 | CASSGKQGHETQYF | TGCGCCAGCAGCGGAAAACAGGGCCACGAGACCCAGTACTTC
TRBJ1-3 | few | - | TRBV9 | CASSVAGVGTGNTIYF | TGTGCCAGCAGCGTAGCGGGGGTGGGAACTGGAAACACCATATATTTT
TRBJ2-4 | - | - | TRBV5-4 | CASSLAGQGGNIQYF | TGTGCCAGCAGCTTGGCCGGGCAGGGGGGAAACATTCAGTACTTC
TRBJ2-7 | - | TRBD2 | TRBV7-9 | CASSGPLLAGGSGHEQYF | TGTGCCAGCAGCGGACCCTTACTAGCGGGGGGTTCGGGCCACGAGCAGTACTTC
TRBJ2-1 | - | - | TRBV5-1 | CASGPDLHNEQFF | TGCGCCAGCGGACCGGACCTCCACAATGAGCAGTTCTTC
TRBJ2-2 | once | TRBD1 | TRBV2 | CASSDPSRGPNTGELFF | TGTGCCAGCAGTGACCCCTCGAGGGGGCCGAACACCGGGGAGCTGTTTTTT
TRBJ2-3 | - | TRBD2 | TRBV11-3 | CASLAGSTDTQYF | TGTGCCAGCCTAGCGGGAAGCACAGATACGCAGTATTTT
TRBJ2-7 | - | - | TRBV6-6 | CASTAGPGIHEQYF | TGTGCCAGCACCGCGGGTCCAGGGATCCACGAGCAGTACTTC
TRBJ2-7 | - | TRBD1 | TRBV7-9 | CASSPLTGPGSYEQYF | TGTGCCAGCAGCCCCCTGACAGGGCCCGGCTCTTACGAGCAGTACTTC
TRBJ2-2 | - | - | TRBV2 | CASVLWSHTGELFF | TGTGCCAGCGTCCTTTGGAGCCACACCGGGGAGCTGTTTTTT
TRBJ2-5 | once | - | TRBV5-1 | CASGAPTRGEETQYF | TGCGCCAGCGGGGCCCCTACTAGGGGGGAAGAGACCCAGTACTTC
TRBJ2-1 | - | TRBD2 | TRBV10-2 | CASSVWTSGIHNEQFF | TGCGCCAGCAGTGTATGGACTAGCGGGATACACAATGAGCAGTTCTTC
TRBJ2-7 | - | - | TRBV25-1 | CASSESQTGEQYF | TGTGCCAGCAGTGAATCACAGACCGGCGAGCAGTACTTC
TRBJ1-4 | - | - | TRBV19 | CASGELFF | TGTGCCAGTGGGGAACTGTTTTTT
TRBJ2-7 | - | TRBD1 | TRBV5-1 | CASSLGTGVAYEQYF | TGCGCCAGCAGCTTAGGGACAGGAGTAGCCTACGAGCAGTACTTC
TRBJ2-1 | - | - | TRBV25-1 | CASSELLGSEQFF | TGTGCCAGCAGTGAATTACTTGGATCCGAGCAGTTCTTC
TRBJ1-2 | - | - | TRBV5-6 | CASSPGRYYGYTF | TGTGCCAGCAGCCCTGGACGGTACTATGGCTACACCTTC
TRBJ2-4 | - | TRBD2 | TRBV4-2 | CASSQDSAGGPDIQYF | TGTGCCAGCAGCCAAGATAGCGCGGGAGGGCCAGACATTCAGTACTTC
TRBJ2-3 | few | - | TRBV6-5 | CASSYSGRGTDTQYF | TGTGCCAGCAGTTACTCAGGCAGGGGCACAGATACGCAGTATTTT
TRBJ2-1 | few | - | TRBV2 | CASSAESGAINEQFF | TGTGCCAGCAGCGCAGAATCGGGGGCTATCAATGAGCAGTTCTTC
TRBJ2-5 | - | - | TRBV7-3 | CASSLGNQETQYF | TGTGCCAGCAGCCTGGGAAATCAAGAGACCCAGTACTTC
TRBJ2-5 | - | TRBD2 | TRBV10-3 | CAISDSLTSGRKETQYF | TGTGCCATCAGTGATTCTTTGACTAGCGGGAGGAAAGAGACCCAGTACTTC
TRBJ1-2 | - | - | TRBV27 | CASSKSVRGTAGGNYGYTF | TGTGCCAGCAGTAAATCCGTCCGAGGGACGGCGGGAGGAAACTATGGCTACACCTTC
TRBJ2-3 | - | TRBD2 | TRBV13 | CASSTRLAGDTDTQYF | TGTGCCAGCAGCACCCGACTAGCGGGGGACACAGATACGCAGTATTTT
TRBJ1-3 | - | - | TRBV6-5 | CASSVTGSGNTIYF | TGTGCCAGCAGCGTTACAGGCTCTGGAAACACCATATATTTT